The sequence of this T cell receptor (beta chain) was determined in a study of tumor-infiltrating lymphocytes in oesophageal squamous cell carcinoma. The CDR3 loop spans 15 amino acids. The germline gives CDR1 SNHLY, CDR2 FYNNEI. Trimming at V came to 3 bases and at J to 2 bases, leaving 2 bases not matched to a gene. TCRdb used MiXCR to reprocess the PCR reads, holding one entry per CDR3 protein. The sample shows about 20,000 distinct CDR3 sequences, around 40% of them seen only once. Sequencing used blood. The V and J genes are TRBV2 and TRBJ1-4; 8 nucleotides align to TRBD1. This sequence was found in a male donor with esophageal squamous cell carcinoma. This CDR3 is CASSDRGHTNEKLFF. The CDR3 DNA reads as TGTGCCAGCAGTGACAGGGGGCACACTAATGAAAAACTGTTTTTT.